One and the same sample provided the 31 T cell receptor beta chains below, sequenced in a study of CD8+ T cells in alopecia areata. The sequencing template was cDNA reverse transcribed from extracted RNA. The method was immunoSEQ multiplex PCR; TCRdb's version includes in-frame clones alone and lacks a portion of them. The repertoire holds about 74,000 clones, with approximately 29% as singletons. Treatment specified: oral pan-JAK inhibitor, 5-10 mg twice daily. The specimen was CD8+ T cells sorted from blood, collected at week 4, from a patient treated with tofacitinib. The receptors were sampled from a human donor with alopecia areata.

The rearrangement joins TRBV7-8 to TRBJ2-5; 14 bases fit TRBD2. The CDR3 is 16 amino acids. CDR1 and CDR2 (germline): SGHVS, FQNEAQ. Trimming took 4 bases from V and 4 from J; bases not matched to a gene: 5. CDR3 residues: CASSSRLAGGPETQYF. The CDR3 coding sequence is TGTGCCAGCAGCTCCAGACTAGCGGGAGGGCCAGAGACCCAGTACTTC.

This clone was detected a few times. The rearrangement joins TRBV29-1 to TRBJ2-7; no clear D. The V end lost 3 bases, the J end lost 2 bases, and 11 bases lay between the germline ends. The germline gives CDR1 SQVTM, CDR2 ANQGSEA. This CDR3 comprises 13 residues. The CDR3 region has the DNA TGCAGCGTTGAGGCGTCGTCCCCCTACGAGCAGTACTTC. Encoded protein: CSVEASSPYEQYF.

This rearrangement joins TRBV29-1 to TRBJ2-1; TRBD1 agrees at 7 bases. V gave up 6 bases and J gave up 4 bases; unmatched junction bases: 12. CDR1 and CDR2 (germline): SQVTM, ANQGSEA. The CDR3 loop spans 15 amino acids. The CDR3 loop is CSVIRGYGGYNEQFF. The DNA of the CDR3 is TGCAGCGTGATCAGGGGGTACGGCGGGTACAATGAGCAGTTCTTC.

The chain joins TRBV29-1 to TRBJ1-1; D remains unclear. CDR3 size: 10 residues. Deletions cut 4 bases from V and 6 bases from J, with 6 bases between. From germline, CDR1 is SQVTM and CDR2 ANQGSEA. The CDR3 nucleotides are TGCAGCGTTGGAGGGTCTGAAGCTTTCTTT. This sequence encodes CSVGGSEAFF.

This chain uses TRBV7-2 with TRBJ1-2; TRBD1 matches 10 bases. V shed 3 bases, J shed 5 bases, and the junction held 6 bases outside the gene matches. Looked up from germline, CDR1 is SGHTA and CDR2 is FQGNSA. The CDR3 runs 15 residues. CDR3 coding DNA: TGTGCCAGCAGCTTCGGGACAGGGGACGTGTATGGCTACACCTTC. Residues: CASSFGTGDVYGYTF.

This sequence joins TRBV29-1 and TRBJ2-1; a possible D gene is TRBD1 (6 bases). Looked up from germline, CDR1 is SQVTM and CDR2 is ANQGSEA. The length of the CDR3 is 14 residues. The germline V and J ends were trimmed by 5 bases and 3 bases, with 14 bases remaining between them. The CDR3 spells CSVSGRGGYNEQFF. The CDR3 DNA sequence: TGCAGCGTTTCGGGCAGGGGCGGCTACAATGAGCAGTTCTTC.

A single count supports this clone. The CDR3 spells CASSLGGPRNIQYF. CDR3 sequence (DNA): TGCGCCAGCAGCTTGGGGGGCCCACGGAACATTCAGTACTTC. The chain couples TRBV5-1 to TRBJ2-4, with a possible D match to TRBD1 (5 bases). The V gene lost 0 bases and the J gene lost 7 bases, with 11 bases spanning the gap. The germline V gene encodes CDR1 SGHRS and CDR2 YFSETQ. The CDR3 covers 14 residues.

This chain connects TRBV5-1 to TRBJ2-3; D gene ambiguous. The CDR3 has 15 amino acids. Germline V CDR1 and CDR2: SGHRS, YFSETQ. Trimming cost V 0 bases and J 2 bases, with 10 bases left between them. This CDR3 is CASSLELDHTDTQYF. Written as DNA, the CDR3 is TGCGCCAGCAGCTTGGAGCTAGATCACACAGATACGCAGTATTTT.

This clone was detected ten times or more. This chain connects TRBV30 to TRBJ1-1; perhaps TRBD1 as D (5 bases). Germline CDR1 GTSNPN, CDR2 SVGIG (reference sequence). V lost 0 bases and J lost 4, with 12 bases in between. This CDR3 region has 14 residues. The CDR3 is CAWSVRGGGTEAFF. The CDR3 region has the DNA TGTGCCTGGAGTGTAAGGGGTGGGGGCACTGAAGCTTTCTTT. Combining the CDR3 with reference TRBV30 and TRBJ1-1 gives the whole variable domain SQTIHQWPATLVQPVGSPLSLECTVEGTSNPNLYWYRQAAGRGLQLLFYSVGIGQISSEVPQNLSASRPQDRQFILSSKKLLLSDSGFYLCAWSVRGGGTEAFFGQGTRLTVV.

The chain combines TRBV7-3 with TRBJ2-7; either TRBD1 or TRBD2 may fit D (6 bases each). V dropped 6 bases and J dropped 6 bases, with 18 bases sitting between them. Germline V CDR1 and CDR2: SGHTA, FQGTGA. CDR3 length: 14 amino acids. The CDR3 region is CASSWTMDSPEQYF. CDR3 sequence (DNA): TGTGCCAGCAGTTGGACTATGGACAGCCCCGAGCAGTACTTC.

The chain employs TRBV5-4 and TRBJ1-2, with 7 bases matching TRBD1. Germline-derived CDR1 and CDR2 are SGHNT and YYREEE (reference sequence). J lost 6 bases, V lost 0 bases, and 5 bases had no gene match. This CDR3 has 14 amino acids. The DNA of the CDR3 is TGTGCCAGCAGCTTGGTAGGAGGGGGCGATGGCTACACCTTC. This sequence encodes CASSLVGGGDGYTF.

This rearrangement joins TRBV29-1 to TRBJ1-2; 7 bases map to TRBD1. Losses at the gene ends were 6 bases for V and 0 bases for J; bases not matched to a gene: 13. CDR3 size: 16 residues. The germline V gene has CDR1 SQVTM and CDR2 ANQGSEA. The CDR3 loop reads CSVLHAGTETNYGYTF. Here the CDR3 DNA reads TGCAGCGTCCTACATGCCGGGACAGAGACTAACTATGGCTACACCTTC.

The genes are TRBV29-1 and TRBJ2-5; either TRBD1 or TRBD2 may supply D (5 bases each). This CDR3 has 14 amino acids. Trimming removed 1 base from V and 1 base from J, with 10 bases in between. Germline V gives CDR1 SQVTM, CDR2 ANQGSEA. The chain's CDR3 is CSVEGGTFQETQYF. In DNA, the CDR3 is TGCAGCGTTGAAGGGGGGACCTTCCAAGAGACCCAGTACTTC.

The chain uses TRBV29-1 and TRBJ2-5, with D possibly matching TRBD1 (6 bases). The CDR3 runs 14 residues. Trimming stripped 5 bases from V and 5 bases from J, with 18 bases between. Germline CDR1 SQVTM, CDR2 ANQGSEA. The CDR3 DNA reads TGCAGCGTTAACAGGGCCGGAGGCGGCGAGACCCAGTACTTC. As protein: CSVNRAGGGETQYF.

The chain joins TRBV7-2 to TRBJ2-3; D is possibly TRBD1 (6 bases). V lost 5 bases and J 2 bases, leaving 14 bases between the germline ends. CDR1 SGHTA and CDR2 FQGNSA come from the germline V gene. The CDR3 covers 15 residues. CDR3 amino acids: CASSTYRVATDTQYF. The CDR3 coding sequence is TGTGCCAGCAGCACATACAGGGTAGCCACAGATACGCAGTATTTT.

The chain couples TRBV29-1 to TRBJ1-2, with TRBD1 as a possible D gene (6 bases). CDR1 SQVTM and CDR2 ANQGSEA come from the germline V gene. The CDR3 loop spans 14 amino acids. V dropped 0 bases and J dropped 4 bases, with 12 bases sitting between them. Written as DNA, the CDR3 is TGCAGCGTTGAAGACCTCCGGGACATCTATGGCTACACCTTC. This translates into CSVEDLRDIYGYTF.

The table lists this clone with a few counts. The rearrangement links TRBV30 to TRBJ2-5; D may match TRBD1 or TRBD2 (5 bases each). The CDR3 has 16 residues. Trimming pared 1 base from V and 5 bases from J, leaving 20 bases between. The germline CDR1 and CDR2 sequences are GTSNPN and SVGIG (reference sequence). The chain's CDR3 is CAWSDIWGLELETQYF. The CDR3 DNA is TGTGCCTGGAGTGATATATGGGGGTTGGAGTTGGAGACCCAGTACTTC.

This clone is labeled as medium-sized. This rearrangement joins TRBV29-1 to TRBJ2-1; TRBD1 is a possible D gene (7 bases). CDR3 size: 12 residues. V shed 7 bases and J shed 9 bases, with 16 bases lying between them. Germline CDR1 reads SQVTM; CDR2 reads ANQGSEA. CDR3 coding DNA: TGCAGCGGGCAGGGGGGAAGGCCTGAGCAGTTCTTC. This gives the protein CSGQGGRPEQFF.

The chain combines TRBV30 with TRBJ1-5; 8 bases align to TRBD1. Unmatched junction bases numbered 10, after V lost 3 bases and J lost 6 bases. The CDR3 is made up of 15 amino acids. Germline-derived CDR1 and CDR2 are GTSNPN and SVGIG (reference sequence). The CDR3: CAWSPLDRAGQPQHF. The CDR3 coding sequence is TGTGCCTGGAGCCCACTGGACAGGGCCGGTCAGCCCCAGCATTTT.

CDR3 sequence: CATSENRGSYEQYF. The CDR3 bases are TGTGCCACCAGCGAAAACAGGGGGAGCTACGAGCAGTACTTC. The chain links TRBV15 to TRBJ2-7; 8 nucleotides align to TRBD1. J lost 3 bases, V lost 5 bases, and 6 bases had no gene match. CDR1 and CDR2 (germline): LNHNV, YYDKDF (reference sequence). This CDR3 contains 14 residues.

This clone was detected only a few times. The V and J genes are TRBV6-1 and TRBJ2-5; the D is unclear. Between the trimmed V and J ends, which lost 5 bases and 5 bases, there was a span of 12 bases. The CDR3 is 13 amino acids. Germline V gene data show CDR1 as MNHNS and CDR2 as SASEGT. The CDR3 loop reads CASSYSARETQYF. Here the CDR3 DNA reads TGTGCCAGCAGTTATTCGGCGCGGGAGACCCAGTACTTC.

The chain combines TRBV29-1 with TRBJ2-7, with 7 bases that match TRBD1. Germline-derived CDR1 and CDR2 are SQVTM and ANQGSEA. The CDR3 has 13 amino acids. Unmatched junction bases numbered 9, after V lost 7 bases and J lost 3 bases. The CDR3 DNA reads as TGCAGCGCGACACAGGGGCAGCTCTACGAGCAGTACTTC. It translates to CSATQGQLYEQYF.

The genes are TRBV29-1 and TRBJ2-2; D tentatively reads TRBD1 or TRBD2 (5 bases each). Per germline, CDR1 SQVTM and CDR2 ANQGSEA. The CDR3 is 12 residues long. V was trimmed by 7 bases and J by 2 bases, leaving 8 bases between them. The CDR3 sequence: CSGGRNTGELFF. Here the CDR3 DNA reads TGCAGCGGGGGGAGAAACACCGGGGAGCTGTTTTTT.

The chain combines TRBV11-3 with TRBJ2-1; D may correspond to TRBD1 or TRBD2 (5 bases each). Trimming took off 1 base at V and 5 bases at J, with 27 bases between the two ends. The CDR3 totals 20 residues. Germline CDR1 and CDR2: SGHNT and YENEEA. The CDR3 loop is CASSLGWSPDGGVVNNEQFF. The CDR3 nucleotides are TGTGCCAGCAGCTTAGGCTGGTCACCCGATGGGGGAGTAGTAAACAATGAGCAGTTCTTC.

In this sample, this clone turned up a few times. The gene calls are TRBV27 and TRBJ1-2; weak D call: TRBD1 (5 bases). V lost 1 base, J lost 5 bases, and 14 bases lay in between. Germline V CDR1 and CDR2: MNHEY, SMNVEV (reference sequence). This CDR3 is built from 15 residues. CDR3 protein: CASSLLRGEIYGYTF. CDR3 DNA: TGTGCCAGCAGTTTATTGCGGGGGGAAATATATGGCTACACCTTC.

This chain joins TRBV5-1 and TRBJ2-7, with D uncertain. Germline V gene lookup returns CDR1 SGHRS and CDR2 YFSETQ. The ends were cut back, 2 bases at V and 2 bases at J, with 14 bases in the middle. The CDR3 loop spans 15 amino acids. The DNA for the CDR3 is TGCGCCAGCAGCTTAACCCGACCCAGCACCTACGAGCAGTACTTC. Translation: CASSLTRPSTYEQYF.

This clone was observed a few times. The chain links TRBV6-6 to TRBJ2-5, with D tentatively TRBD2 (5 bases). The CDR3 contains 15 residues. Deletions cut 7 bases from V and 1 base from J, with 16 bases between. The germline CDR1 and CDR2 sequences are MNHNY and SVGAGI (reference sequence). CDR3 DNA sequence: TGTGCCAGCATAATTCTCCCGGGAACCCAAGAGACCCAGTACTTC. Translation gives CASIILPGTQETQYF.

This chain connects TRBV29-1 to TRBJ1-1; D may be TRBD1 (6 bases). Germline assignment: CDR1 SQVTM and CDR2 ANQGSEA. Trimming stripped 7 bases from V and 3 bases from J, with 15 bases between. The CDR3 extends over 13 amino acids. The CDR3 is CSDLRTGYTEAFF. CDR3 nucleotides: TGCAGCGATCTACGTACAGGGTACACTGAAGCTTTCTTT.

This clone was seen only a few times. V usage is TRBV6-6 and J usage is TRBJ2-3; D remains unclear. This CDR3 spans 16 amino acids. The germline V gene has CDR1 MNHNY and CDR2 SVGAGI (reference sequence). Trimming pared 1 base from V and 1 base from J, leaving 12 bases between. The CDR3 coding sequence is TGTGCCAGCAGTTACTTGGCGAACTCGGGCACAGATACGCAGTATTTT. Translated: CASSYLANSGTDTQYF.

The chain carries TRBV9 and TRBJ2-6; the D is unclear. The CDR3 extends over 18 amino acids. V lost 0 bases, J lost 0 bases, and 13 bases lay in between. Germline V gene data show CDR1 as SGDLS and CDR2 as YYNGEE. The CDR3 DNA reads TGTGCCAGCAGCGTAGCTCGTAAACCTAGCTCTGGGGCCAACGTCCTGACTTTC. It is translated as CASSVARKPSSGANVLTF.

The V gene is TRBV7-9, the J gene TRBJ2-5, with TRBD1 identical over 10 bases. CDR3 length: 16 amino acids. V was pared by 4 bases and J by 3 bases, with 8 bases of the junction left unmatched. Germline-derived CDR1 and CDR2 are SEHNR and FQNEAQ (reference sequence). This CDR3 reads CASSSQDRGPKETQYF. The DNA of the CDR3 is TGTGCCAGCAGCTCTCAAGACAGGGGGCCTAAAGAGACCCAGTACTTC.